The 23 T cell receptor beta chains below come from one sample, sequenced in a study of blood T cell repertoires in COVID-19. Produced via immunoSEQ multiplex PCR; TCRdb's table is partial and in-frame only. The profile covers approximately 200,000 clones, with approximately 86% appearing a single time and roughly 2.9% taken by the ten largest. The source material was peripheral blood. Source of these receptors: a woman aged 25-40 years with active or convalescent COVID-19.

CDR3 in amino acids: CASSPYDRGNDGYTF. Written as DNA, the CDR3 is TGTGCCAGTAGTCCCTACGACAGGGGAAATGATGGCTACACCTTC. The V and J genes are TRBV19 and TRBJ1-2; 8 bases align to TRBD1. Germline V gene data show CDR1 as LNHDA and CDR2 as SQIVND (reference sequence). The CDR3 totals 15 residues. Trimming removed 5 bases from V and 6 bases from J; junction bases left unmatched: 11.

V usage is TRBV2 and J usage is TRBJ2-1; 7 positions agree with TRBD2. The V gene end was trimmed by 8 bases and the J gene end by 4 bases; junction bases not matched to a gene: 11. This CDR3 is 15 amino acids long. Germline-derived CDR1 and CDR2 are SNHLY and FYNNEI. CDR3 residues: CASRSLGLLYNEQFF. The CDR3, as DNA: TGTGCCAGCCGTTCCCTGGGACTACTTTACAATGAGCAGTTCTTC. Supplemented by reference TRBV2 and TRBJ2-1, the full variable domain reads EPEVTQTPSHQVTQMGQEVILRCVPISNHLYFYWYRQILGQKVEFLVSFYNNEISEKSEIFDDQFSVERPDGSNFTLKIRSTKLEDSAMYFCASRSLGLLYNEQFFGPGTRLTVL.

The gene calls are TRBV29-1 and TRBJ2-3, with D uncertain. CDR3 length: 12 amino acids. V was cut by 4 bases and J by 2 bases, with 7 bases left in between. Germline CDR1 is SQVTM and CDR2 is ANQGSEA. CDR3 coding DNA: TGCAGCGTTGTGTACTCCACAGATACGCAGTATTTT. Translating it yields CSVVYSTDTQYF.

The chain carries TRBV29-1 and TRBJ2-3; 11 bases align to TRBD2. Trimming took 8 bases from V and 9 from J; bases not matched to a gene: 13. The germline V gene has CDR1 SQVTM and CDR2 ANQGSEA. The CDR3 sequence is 14 residues long. CDR3 coding DNA: TGCAGCATTCGGACTAGCGGGCGTGCAGGAACGCAGTATTTT. This gives the protein CSIRTSGRAGTQYF.

The rearrangement joins TRBV27 to TRBJ1-2; a weak D match, TRBD1 (5 bases). Looked up from germline, CDR1 is MNHEY and CDR2 is SMNVEV (reference sequence). The V end lost 5 bases, the J end lost 7 bases, and 26 bases lay between the germline ends. The CDR3 is 17 amino acids. The CDR3 loop is CASSPIQNSGWTGGYTF. In DNA, the CDR3 is TGTGCCAGCAGTCCAATTCAAAATTCAGGGTGGACGGGTGGCTACACCTTC.

This clone showed up just once. The chain uses TRBV3-1 (or the pseudogene TRBV3-2) and TRBJ2-3; 8 nucleotides align to TRBD2. Per the germline V gene, CDR1 is LGHDT and CDR2 is YNNKEL (reference sequence). V shed 0 bases and J 5 bases; nucleotides not matched to a gene: 7. The CDR3 length is 16 residues. The CDR3: CASSQDGREVEDTQYF. CDR3 in DNA: TGTGCCAGCAGCCAAGATGGGCGGGAGGTGGAAGATACGCAGTATTTT.

The rearrangement uses TRBV7-9 and TRBJ1-4; 7 bases agree with TRBD1. The CDR3 consists of 15 residues. V shed 1 base, J shed 5 bases, and the junction held 4 bases outside the gene matches. Germline loops: CDR1 SEHNR, CDR2 FQNEAQ (reference sequence). Here the CDR3 reads CASSLGGRGNEKLFF. CDR3 nucleotides: TGTGCCAGCAGCTTAGGAGGCAGGGGGAATGAAAAACTGTTTTTT.

This clone has more than one count but fewer than ten. The rearrangement uses TRBV7-9 and TRBJ1-4, with 8 bases fitting TRBD1. Trimming removed 5 bases from V and 7 bases from J; junction bases left unmatched: 9. From germline, CDR1 is SEHNR and CDR2 FQNEAQ (reference sequence). The CDR3 loop spans 15 amino acids. CDR3 sequence (DNA): TGTGCCAGCAGCCCGGACAGGGCGGGTTTTGAAAAACTGTTTTTT. Residues: CASSPDRAGFEKLFF.

In this sample, this clone turned up a few times. The chain employs TRBV4-2 and TRBJ1-5; possible D gene TRBD1, 5 bases. The CDR3 covers 16 residues. Germline CDR1 reads LGHNA; CDR2 reads YNFKEQ. V lost 1 base, J lost 2 bases, and 12 bases lay in between. CDR3 sequence: CASSQGRGPGNQPQHF. For the CDR3, the DNA is TGTGCCAGCAGCCAAGGGAGGGGCCCGGGCAATCAGCCCCAGCATTTT.

The chain couples TRBV2 to TRBJ1-5, with D tentatively TRBD1 (5 bases). Trimming took off 3 bases at V and 2 bases at J, with 11 bases between the two ends. The germline V gene encodes CDR1 SNHLY and CDR2 FYNNEI. There are 15 residues in the CDR3. For the CDR3, the DNA is TGTGCCAGCAGTGATAGGAGGGGCCGCAATCAGCCCCAGCATTTT. Translated, it gives CASSDRRGRNQPQHF.

This clone was seen only once. This chain links TRBV3-1 (or the pseudogene TRBV3-2) with TRBJ1-2; TRBD1 aligns across 7 bases. Trimming took 3 bases from V and 8 from J; bases not matched to a gene: 6. This CDR3 region has 13 residues. CDR1 and CDR2 (germline): LGHDT, YNNKEL (reference sequence). The chain's CDR3 is CASSHEGARGYTF. The CDR3 DNA follows: TGTGCCAGCAGCCATGAGGGGGCGAGAGGCTACACCTTC.

The genes are TRBV4-2 and TRBJ2-7, with a weak D call TRBD2 (5 bases). The CDR3 is 15 residues long. Germline-derived CDR1 and CDR2 are LGHNA and YNFKEQ. V was pared by 0 bases and J by 1 base, with 10 bases between. The CDR3 coding sequence is TGTGCCAGCAGCCAAGAGCTCCTAGCTTCCTACGAGCAGTACTTC. Protein product: CASSQELLASYEQYF.

The chain joins TRBV10-1 to TRBJ2-5, with D tentatively TRBD1 (5 bases). Germline loops: CDR1 WNHNN, CDR2 SYGVQD (reference sequence). V was cut by 5 bases and J by 4 bases, with 11 bases left in between. This CDR3 comprises 13 residues. CDR3 amino acids: CASSSRDVETQYF. CDR3 nucleotides: TGCGCCAGCAGTTCCAGGGATGTAGAGACCCAGTACTTC.

This clone was observed once. The chain has TRBV27 and TRBJ2-2; TRBD1 matches 7 bases. The CDR3 contains 16 residues. V shed 7 bases, J shed 0 bases, and the junction held 8 bases outside the gene matches. CDR1 and CDR2 from the germline V gene are MNHEY and SMNVEV (reference sequence). In DNA form, the CDR3 reads TGTGCCAGCACCTCCGTTGGGACAGCGAACACCGGGGAGCTGTTTTTT. The encoded protein is CASTSVGTANTGELFF.

The V call is TRBV21-1, the J call TRBJ2-5; the table gives TRBD2 as D, unverified against the DNA. TRBV21-1 is labeled a pseudogene. This CDR3 contains 15 residues. The CDR3 is CASSKGCGYQETQYF. Written as DNA, the CDR3 is TGTGCCAGCAGCAAAGGGTGCGGGTACCAAGAGACCCAGTACTTC.

The chain is built from TRBV7-2 and TRBJ1-5; 7 nucleotides align to TRBD1. Trimming took 3 bases from V and 7 from J; bases not matched to a gene: 6. The germline V gene encodes CDR1 SGHTA and CDR2 FQGNSA. The CDR3 is made up of 14 amino acids. CDR3 DNA: TGTGCCAGCAGCTTGCCCACAGGGGAGCAGCCCCAGCATTTT. Its protein is CASSLPTGEQPQHF. Full variable domain (missing parts from reference TRBV7-2 and TRBJ1-5): GAGVSQSPSNKVTEKGKDVELRCDPISGHTALYWYRQSLGQGLEFLIYFQGNSAPDKSGLPSDRFSAERTGGSVSTLTIQRTQQEDSAVYLCASSLPTGEQPQHFGDGTRLSIL.

This clone was seen only a few times. This chain joins TRBV11-2 and TRBJ2-6; D is possibly TRBD1 (6 bases). CDR1 is SGHAT and CDR2 is FQNNGV in the germline V gene. The CDR3 sequence is 17 residues long. V lost 6 bases to trimming and J lost 0 bases, with 15 bases between them. The CDR3 DNA sequence: TGTGCCAGCAGGCCAAGTACAGGGACCTCTGGGGCCAACGTCCTGACTTTC. As protein: CASRPSTGTSGANVLTF.

The rearrangement uses TRBV7-6 and TRBJ2-3; D unresolved. The CDR3 consists of 13 residues. The V gene's germline CDR1 is SGHVS and CDR2 FNYEAQ. V lost 2 bases and J lost 3, with 6 bases in between. In DNA form, the CDR3 reads TGTGCCAGCAGCTTAAGGAGAACAGATACGCAGTATTTT. The encoded protein is CASSLRRTDTQYF.

CDR3 coding DNA: TGCGCCAGCAGCCCCCGAGGGCTGGAGAACGGCTACACCTTC. This codes for CASSPRGLENGYTF. The V and J genes are TRBV5-1 and TRBJ1-2, with unresolved D. The CDR3 has 14 residues. Looked up from germline, CDR1 is SGHRS and CDR2 is YFSETQ. Trimming took 4 bases from V and 8 from J, leaving 18 bases between them.

The chain joins TRBV2 to TRBJ1-5; TRBD1 matches at 7 bases. CDR1 is SNHLY, CDR2 FYNNEI, per germline. There are 14 residues in the CDR3. V lost 8 bases, J lost 3 bases, and 7 bases stayed unmatched. The CDR3 sequence is CASASGTVNQPQHF. CDR3 bases: TGTGCCAGCGCATCGGGGACAGTCAATCAGCCCCAGCATTTT.

This rearrangement joins TRBV7-6 to TRBJ1-3; 10 bases align to TRBD1. The CDR3 extends over 16 amino acids. Trimming took 5 bases from V and 3 from J; bases not matched to a gene: 7. CDR1 is SGHVS, CDR2 FNYEAQ, per germline. CDR3 sequence: CASSTRQGAFGNTIYF. The CDR3 region has the DNA TGTGCCAGCAGCACGCGACAGGGGGCTTTTGGAAACACCATATATTTT. Complete variable domain (other parts from reference TRBV7-6 and TRBJ1-3): GAGVSQSPRYKVTKRGQDVALRCDPISGHVSLYWYRQALGQGPEFLTYFNYEAQQDKSGLPNDRFSAERPEGSISTLTIQRTEQRDSAMYRCASSTRQGAFGNTIYFGEGSWLTVV.

The chain joins TRBV7-2 to TRBJ2-4; weak D call: TRBD2 (7 bases). The germline gives CDR1 SGHTA, CDR2 FQGNSA. This CDR3 contains 16 residues. V was shortened by 1 base and J by 0 bases, with 10 bases between the two germline ends. The CDR3 DNA follows: TGTGCCAGCAGCTTAGAGGGGGGGCTAGCCAAAAACATTCAGTACTTC. This gives the protein CASSLEGGLAKNIQYF.

V usage is TRBV6-2 or TRBV6-3 and J usage is TRBJ1-1; 7 bases agree with TRBD1. This CDR3 comprises 14 residues. Germline-derived CDR1 and CDR2 are MNHEY and SVGEGT. V lost 0 bases to trimming and J lost 4 bases; unmatched junction nucleotides: 2. The CDR3 DNA is TGTGCCAGCAGTTACTCAGGGGGCGGCACTGAAGCTTTCTTT. As protein: CASSYSGGGTEAFF.